A selection of T cell receptor beta chains follows, all from one sample in a study of beta chain features in type 1 diabetes. Sequenced by immunoSEQ multiplex PCR; TCRdb stores in-frame clones only, minus some. The sample lists under 200,000 clones; 7% to 10% were seen once. Sequenced: central memory CD4+ T cells from blood. These receptor sequences come from a woman aged 18-29 years in good health. The CDR3 runs from the conserved cysteine through the conserved F or W. D genes are given only for firm matches. Not every row has a clone size; where given, it reads once, few, many or a size class.

j_gene	abundance	d_gene	v_gene	CDR3nt	CDR3aa
TRBJ1-2	many	TRBD1	TRBV6-5	TGTGCCAGCACCGCCGGGACAGCCTATGGCTACACCTTC	CASTAGTAYGYTF
TRBJ1-6	few	TRBD1	TRBV5-4	TGTGCCAGCAGCACTTCCGGGACAGGGAACTCACCCCTCCACTTT	CASSTSGTGNSPLHF
TRBJ2-3	-	TRBD2	TRBV7-9	TGTGCCAGCAGCATTGGACTAGCGGGGGCGCGAAACACAGATACGCAGTATTTT	CASSIGLAGARNTDTQYF
TRBJ2-1	many	TRBD2	TRBV25-1	TGTGCCAGCAGCGGGACTAGCGGGAGCAATGAGCAGTTCTTC	CASSGTSGSNEQFF
TRBJ2-7	few	TRBD2	TRBV18	TGTGCCAGCTCTACGGGTAGCGGGAGATACGAGCAGTACTTC	CASSTGSGRYEQYF
TRBJ2-3	-	TRBD2	TRBV7-2	TGTGCCAGCAAAACCGGGACTAGCGGCCCCGCAGATACGCAGTATTTT	CASKTGTSGPADTQYF
TRBJ2-2	few	-	TRBV5-1	TGCGCCAGCAGCTTGGCCTCGCGGGCTAACACCGGGGAGCTGTTTTTT	CASSLASRANTGELFF
TRBJ2-1	few	TRBD1	TRBV7-3	TGTGCCAGCAGCTTCGGAGGGAGGGGACAGGGGAATCCTGAGCAGTTCTTC	CASSFGGRGQGNPEQFF
TRBJ1-4	-	-	TRBV30	TGTGCCTGGAATACAGGGCTTTTACGGGAAAAACTGTTTTTT	CAWNTGLLREKLFF
TRBJ2-1	-	TRBD1	TRBV29-1	TGCAGCGTTGAAAAGGGACAGGGAGGCTCCTACAATGAGCAGTTCTTC	CSVEKGQGGSYNEQFF
TRBJ1-1	-	-	TRBV18	TGTGCCAGCTCACCAGTAGGGAGGTCGGAAGCTTTCTTT	CASSPVGRSEAFF
TRBJ1-2	-	-	TRBV27	TGTGCCAGCAGTCGATATGGGGGCAACTATGGCTACACCTTC	CASSRYGGNYGYTF
TRBJ2-2	-	TRBD1	TRBV29-1	TGCAGCGTAACTCGACAGGGACGGACCGGGGAGCTGTTTTTT	CSVTRQGRTGELFF
TRBJ2-5	many	-	TRBV10-3	TGTGCCATCAGTGTGGAGGGAGAGACCCAGTACTTC	CAISVEGETQYF
TRBJ2-7	-	-	TRBV18	TGTGCCAGCTCACCACCGTACAGCTCCTACGAGCAGTACTTC	CASSPPYSSYEQYF
TRBJ1-2	-	-	TRBV6-5	TGTGCCAGCAGGAGCGACAGGACCTTCAACTATGGCTACACCTTC	CASRSDRTFNYGYTF
TRBJ1-1	few	TRBD1	TRBV2	TGTGCCAGCAGTGTTCAGGGGGCGCACACTGAAGCTTTCTTT	CASSVQGAHTEAFF
TRBJ1-1	-	-	TRBV19	TGTGCCAGTTCCCAAGCTGCTGAAGCTTTCTTT	CASSQAAEAFF
TRBJ1-1	-	-	TRBV29-1	TGCAGCGCGGACAGAGGAACAAACACTGAAGCTTTCTTT	CSADRGTNTEAFF
TRBJ1-1	-	TRBD1	TRBV18	TGTGCCAGCGGACGGACAGGGACCATGAACACTGAAGCTTTCTTT	CASGRTGTMNTEAFF
TRBJ2-7	few	TRBD2	TRBV11-3	TGTGCCAGCAGCTTAACAGCGGCCGGGGGGTACTCCTACGAGCAGTACTTC	CASSLTAAGGYSYEQYF
TRBJ2-7	-	-	TRBV5-1	TGCGCCAGCAGCCAGGACAGCTACGAGCAGTACTTC	CASSQDSYEQYF
TRBJ2-5	-	-	TRBV10-3	TGTGCCATCAGCCTGACACAAGAGACCCAGTACTTC	CAISLTQETQYF
TRBJ2-7	few	TRBD1	TRBV7-9	TGTGCCAGCAGCTTAGGGGGTGCTATCCGGGACAGGGACTACGAGCAGTACTTC	CASSLGGAIRDRDYEQYF
TRBJ2-5	-	TRBD2	TRBV7-2	TGTGCCAGCAGCACCGGAATAGCGGGGAGGGGGGAGACCCAGTACTTC	CASSTGIAGRGETQYF
TRBJ2-3	-	-	TRBV7-2	TGTGCCAGCAGCTTGTCTCGAGATACGCAGTATTTT	CASSLSRDTQYF
TRBJ2-1	-	-	TRBV9	TGTGCCAGCAGCGTAGCGGGAGTCTACAATGAGCAGTTCTTC	CASSVAGVYNEQFF
TRBJ2-1	few	TRBD2	TRBV5-4	TGTGCCAGCAGCTCCGGACTAGCGGAATACAATGAGCAGTTCTTC	CASSSGLAEYNEQFF
TRBJ1-2	-	-	TRBV6-1	TGTGCCAGCAGTTCACCCAGGGGCTACTATGGCTACACCTTC	CASSSPRGYYGYTF
TRBJ2-1	-	TRBD1	TRBV9	TGTGCCAGCGGAGGGGGACAGGTCTACAATGAGCAGTTCTTC	CASGGGQVYNEQFF
TRBJ1-1	-	-	TRBV18	TGTGCCAGCTCACCCGGGGGGGGAGGGACTGAAGCTTTCTTT	CASSPGGGGTEAFF
TRBJ2-3	few	-	TRBV7-2	TGTGCCAGCAGCTTATTTAGGTCGGGGACAGATACGCAGTATTTT	CASSLFRSGTDTQYF
TRBJ2-5	few	TRBD1	TRBV6-1	TGTGCCAGCAGTTCGGACAGGGCCGACCAAGAGACCCAGTACTTC	CASSSDRADQETQYF
TRBJ2-2	-	-	TRBV11-2	TGTGCCAGCAGCTTAGAGGGATGGAGGAGCAGGGAGCTGTTTTTT	CASSLEGWRSRELFF
TRBJ1-1	few	-	TRBV18	TGTGCCAGCTCAACGGACAAGAACACTGAAGCTTTCTTT	CASSTDKNTEAFF
TRBJ2-7	-	TRBD1	TRBV5-1	TGCGCCAGCAGCTTGGACAGGGGGCTCAAAGAGCAGTACTTC	CASSLDRGLKEQYF
TRBJ2-1	-	-	TRBV18	TGTGCCAGCTCACCTCGGGAAAATGAGCAGTTCTTC	CASSPRENEQFF
TRBJ2-1	few	TRBD2	TRBV10-3	TGTGCCAGCGGCGGTCTAGCGGGAGGGGCCAATGAGCAGTTCTTC	CASGGLAGGANEQFF
TRBJ2-1	-	TRBD2	TRBV2	TGTGCCAGCGTGCGAGGACTAGCGGGGGTGGATGAGCAGTTCTTC	CASVRGLAGVDEQFF
TRBJ2-1	-	TRBD2	TRBV7-6	TGTGCCAGCAGCCCCCGGACTAGCGGGGGGTACAATGAGCAGTTCTTC	CASSPRTSGGYNEQFF
TRBJ2-5	-	-	TRBV7-2	TGTGCCAGCAGCCCCACCCTAGCGCAGACCCAGTACTTC	CASSPTLAQTQYF
TRBJ2-5	-	-	TRBV19	TGTGCCAGTAGTACCTCGGGACTGCCCCAAGAGACCCAGTACTTC	CASSTSGLPQETQYF
TRBJ2-7	few	TRBD2	TRBV6-1	TGTGCCAGCAGTGTTTCGGGGGGAATGGCCCCTTATTCGCAGTACTTC	CASSVSGGMAPYSQYF
TRBJ1-1	many	-	TRBV18	TGTGCCAGCTCAACGGAGAAATTGAACACTGAAGCTTTCTTT	CASSTEKLNTEAFF
TRBJ2-3	few	-	TRBV7-2	TGTGCCAGCAGCTTAACTCCAACAGATACGCAGTATTTT	CASSLTPTDTQYF